This T cell receptor (beta chain) emerged from a study of OX40 agonist ivuxolimab in advanced cancers. Study background: The diagnoses of dose-escalation patients were hepatocellular carcinoma, melanoma, renal cell or head and neck cancer.

The CDR3 spans 12 residues. The germline V gene encodes CDR1 SQVTM and CDR2 ANQGSEA. The V gene lost 5 bases and the J gene lost 4 bases, with 9 bases spanning the gap. Method: immunoSEQ multiplex PCR; TCRdb's copy keeps in-frame clones and lacks some. The profile shows about 73,000 clones, more than 80% of them singletons. The study's findings and limits: Specificity for antigen went undetermined in the expanded peripheral T cells. CD8+ T cells showed, on average, more clonal expansion than CD4+ cells.

About this clone itself: As yet, its antigen is unknown.

The source of this sequence is an adult with an advanced solid tumor such as melanoma, head and neck, liver or kidney cancer. The material was CD4+ or CD8+ T cells sorted from blood, obtained in a trial of the OX40 agonist ivuxolimab. The V call is TRBV29-1, the J call TRBJ2-1; a possible D gene is TRBD2 (5 bases). The CDR3 sequence: CSVSGIYNEQFF. The CDR3 DNA reads TGCAGCGTTTCCGGGATATACAATGAGCAGTTCTTC.